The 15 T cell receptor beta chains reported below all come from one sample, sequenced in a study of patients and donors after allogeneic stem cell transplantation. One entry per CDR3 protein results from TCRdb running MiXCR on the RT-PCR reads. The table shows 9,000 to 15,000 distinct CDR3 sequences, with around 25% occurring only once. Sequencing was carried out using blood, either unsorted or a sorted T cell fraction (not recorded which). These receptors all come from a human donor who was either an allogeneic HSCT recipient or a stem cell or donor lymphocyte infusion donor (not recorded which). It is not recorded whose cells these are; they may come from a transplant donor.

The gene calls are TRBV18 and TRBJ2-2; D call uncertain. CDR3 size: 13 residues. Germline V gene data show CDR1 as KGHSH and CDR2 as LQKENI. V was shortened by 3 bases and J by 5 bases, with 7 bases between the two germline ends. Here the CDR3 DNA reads TGTGCCAGCTCACCCCGGTTGACCGGGGAGCTGTTTTTT. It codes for CASSPRLTGELFF.

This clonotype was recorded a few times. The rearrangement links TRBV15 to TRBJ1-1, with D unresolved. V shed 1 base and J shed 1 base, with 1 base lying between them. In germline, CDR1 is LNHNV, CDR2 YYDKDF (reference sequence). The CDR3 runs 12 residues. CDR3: CATSRANTEAFF. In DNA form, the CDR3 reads TGTGCCACCAGCAGAGCGAACACTGAAGCTTTCTTT. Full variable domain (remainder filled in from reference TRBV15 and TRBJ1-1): DAMVIQNPRYQVTQFGKPVTLSCSQTLNHNVMYWYQQKSSQAPKLLFHYYDKDFNNEADTPDNFQSRRPNTSFCFLDIRSPGLGDTAMYLCATSRANTEAFFGQGTRLTVV.

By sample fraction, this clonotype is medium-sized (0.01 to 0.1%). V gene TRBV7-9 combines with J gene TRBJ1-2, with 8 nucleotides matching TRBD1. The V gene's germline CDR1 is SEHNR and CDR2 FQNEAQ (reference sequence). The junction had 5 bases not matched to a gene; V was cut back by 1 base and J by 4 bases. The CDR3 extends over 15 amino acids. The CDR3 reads CASSLGDRMSYGYTF. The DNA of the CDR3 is TGTGCCAGCAGCTTAGGGGACAGGATGTCCTATGGCTACACCTTC. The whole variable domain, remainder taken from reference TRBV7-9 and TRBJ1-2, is DTGVSQNPRHKITKRGQNVTFRCDPISEHNRLYWYRQTLGQGPEFLTYFQNEAQLEKSRLLSDRFSAERPKGSFSTLEIQRTEQGDSAMYLCASSLGDRMSYGYTFGSGTRLTVV.

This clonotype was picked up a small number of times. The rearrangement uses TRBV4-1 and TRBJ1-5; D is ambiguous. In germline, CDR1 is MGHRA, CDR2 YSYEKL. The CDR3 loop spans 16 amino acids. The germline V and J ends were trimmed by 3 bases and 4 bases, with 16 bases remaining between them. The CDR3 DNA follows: TGCGCCAGCAGCCAGAGGGTGGGATTATTTAATCAGCCCCAGCATTTT. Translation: CASSQRVGLFNQPQHF.

Here the CDR3 DNA reads TGCGCCAGCAGCCCGGAGGGGGAGACCCAGTACTTC. It is translated as CASSPEGETQYF. J is TRBJ2-5 and V is TRBV5-1, with D maybe TRBD2 (6 bases). The germline V and J ends were trimmed by 4 bases and 5 bases, with 9 bases remaining between them. This CDR3 has 12 amino acids. Germline V gene data show CDR1 as SGHRS and CDR2 as YFSETQ.

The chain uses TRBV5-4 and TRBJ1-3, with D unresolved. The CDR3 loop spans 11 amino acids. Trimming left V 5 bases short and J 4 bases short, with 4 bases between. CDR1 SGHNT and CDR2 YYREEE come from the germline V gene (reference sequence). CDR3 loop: CASRDGNTIYF. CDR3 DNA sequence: TGTGCCAGCAGGGACGGAAACACCATATATTTT.

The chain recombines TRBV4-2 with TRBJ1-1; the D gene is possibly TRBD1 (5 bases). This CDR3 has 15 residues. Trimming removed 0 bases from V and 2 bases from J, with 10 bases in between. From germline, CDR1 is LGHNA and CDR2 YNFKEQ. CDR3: CASSQDWGVNTEAFF. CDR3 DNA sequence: TGTGCCAGCAGCCAAGATTGGGGGGTAAACACTGAAGCTTTCTTT.

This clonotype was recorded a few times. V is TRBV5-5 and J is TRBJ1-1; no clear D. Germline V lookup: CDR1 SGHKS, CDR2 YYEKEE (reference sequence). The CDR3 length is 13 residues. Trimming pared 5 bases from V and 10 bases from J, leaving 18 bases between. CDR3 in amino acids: CASRLWAEGAAFF. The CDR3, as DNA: TGTGCCAGCAGGCTTTGGGCCGAGGGCGCAGCTTTCTTT. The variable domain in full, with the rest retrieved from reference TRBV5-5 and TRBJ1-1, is DAGVTQSPTHLIKTRGQQVTLRCSPISGHKSVSWYQQVLGQGPQFIFQYYEKEERGRGNFPDRFSARQFPNYSSELNVNALLLGDSALYLCASRLWAEGAAFFGQGTRLTVV.

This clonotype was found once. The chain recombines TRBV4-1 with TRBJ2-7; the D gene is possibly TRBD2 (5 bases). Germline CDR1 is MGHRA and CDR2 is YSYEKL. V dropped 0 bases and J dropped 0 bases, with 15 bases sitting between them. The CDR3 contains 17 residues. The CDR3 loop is CASSQDTLAASSYEQYF. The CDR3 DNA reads TGCGCCAGCAGCCAAGATACCCTAGCTGCAAGCTCCTACGAGCAGTACTTC.

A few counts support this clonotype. The CDR3 DNA reads as TGTGCCAGCAGCTTGGGGGACAGACCGGGGGAAAAACTGTTTTTT. It translates to CASSLGDRPGEKLFF. The chain recombines TRBV7-9 with TRBJ1-4; 7 nucleotides agree with TRBD1. In germline, CDR1 is SEHNR, CDR2 FQNEAQ (reference sequence). Trimming at V came to 3 bases and at J to 8 bases, leaving 9 bases not matched to a gene. The CDR3 runs 15 residues.

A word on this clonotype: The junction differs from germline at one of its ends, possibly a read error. CDR3 protein: CASSYTPGTLYVQYF. In DNA, the CDR3 is TGTGCCAGCAGTTACACCCCCGGGACACTCTACGTGCAGTACTTC. This chain joins TRBV6-2 or TRBV6-3 and TRBJ2-7; D perhaps matches TRBD1 (6 bases). The length of the CDR3 is 15 residues. The germline CDR1 and CDR2 sequences are MNHEY and SVGEGT.

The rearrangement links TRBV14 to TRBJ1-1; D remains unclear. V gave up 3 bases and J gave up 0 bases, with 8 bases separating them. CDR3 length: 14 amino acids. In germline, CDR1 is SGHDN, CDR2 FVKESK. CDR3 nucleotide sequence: TGTGCCAGCAGCCATCGACTGATGAACACTGAAGCTTTCTTT. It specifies CASSHRLMNTEAFF.

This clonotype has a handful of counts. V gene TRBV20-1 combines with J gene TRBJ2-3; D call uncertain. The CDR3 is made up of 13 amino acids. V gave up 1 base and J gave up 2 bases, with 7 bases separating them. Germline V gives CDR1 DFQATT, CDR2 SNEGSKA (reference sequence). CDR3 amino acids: CSARARLTDTQYF. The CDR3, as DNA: TGCAGTGCTAGAGCCCGACTCACAGATACGCAGTATTTT.

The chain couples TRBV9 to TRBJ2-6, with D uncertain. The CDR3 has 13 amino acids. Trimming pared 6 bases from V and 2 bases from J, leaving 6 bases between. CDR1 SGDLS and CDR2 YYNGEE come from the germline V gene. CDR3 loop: CASTNTGANVLTF. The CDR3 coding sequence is TGTGCCAGCACCAATACTGGGGCCAACGTCCTGACTTTC.

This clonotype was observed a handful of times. The CDR3 loop reads CASSHQTGNTEAFF. The CDR3 DNA is TGCGCCAGCAGCCACCAGACAGGGAACACTGAAGCTTTCTTT. This chain uses TRBV4-3 with TRBJ1-1; tentatively, D is TRBD1 (6 bases). V gave up 3 bases and J gave up 1 base, with 9 bases separating them. The germline gives CDR1 LGHNA, CDR2 YSLEER. The CDR3 has 14 amino acids.